This passage covers 21 T cell receptor beta chains from one sample sequenced in a study of shared T cell receptors in the human thymus. The protocol was immunoSEQ multiplex PCR, while the TCRdb copy is restricted to in-frame clones and leaves out a portion. The data contain 500,000 to 550,000 clones, approximately 80% of them singletons. These same data were also listed under a study on human thymus T cells.

The sequencing input was thymocytes. Source of these receptors: a boy younger than two with a congenital heart defect.

The chain links TRBV14 to TRBJ1-1; no definite D call. V was pared by 3 bases and J by 8 bases, with 13 bases between. This CDR3 has 13 amino acids. Germline-derived CDR1 and CDR2 are SGHDN and FVKESK. The CDR3 DNA is TGTGCCAGCAGCCATGCCGGGAGGGTCGAAGCTTTCTTT. This gives the protein CASSHAGRVEAFF. The complete variable domain, with remaining parts taken from reference TRBV14 and TRBJ1-1, reads EAGVTQFPSHSVIEKGQTVTLRCDPISGHDNLYWYRRVMGKEIKFLLHFVKESKQDESGMPNNRFLAERTGGTYSTLKVQPAELEDSGVYFCASSHAGRVEAFFGQGTRLTVV.

In its sample, this clone was seen once. The rearrangement links TRBV5-6 to TRBJ1-2; D may be TRBD1 (5 bases). CDR3 length equals 15 residues. Trimming took off 0 bases at V and 5 bases at J, with 14 bases between the two ends. Germline assignment: CDR1 SGHDT and CDR2 YYEEEE. CDR3 in amino acids: CASSLEQARFYGYTF. CDR3 nucleotide sequence: TGTGCCAGCAGCTTGGAACAGGCCCGTTTTTATGGCTACACCTTC.

This clone has only one observation. This chain links TRBV5-6 with TRBJ2-1; TRBD1 matches 7 bases. Germline V gene data show CDR1 as SGHDT and CDR2 as YYEEEE. Losses at the gene ends were 4 bases for V and 5 bases for J; bases not matched to a gene: 12. This CDR3 has 16 residues. Written as DNA, the CDR3 is TGTGCCAGCAGCCTAAGGGGGCATCCCCCCGACAATGAGCAGTTCTTC. Translation: CASSLRGHPPDNEQFF.

This clone was seen just once. This chain links TRBV27 with TRBJ2-7, with D possibly TRBD1 on 5 matching bases. The CDR3 contains 14 residues. CDR1 is MNHEY, CDR2 SMNVEV, per germline (reference sequence). Trimming cost V 3 bases and J 2 bases, with 11 bases left between them. CDR3 sequence: CASSFPRVTYEQYF. In nucleotides, the CDR3 is TGTGCCAGCAGTTTCCCCAGGGTAACCTACGAGCAGTACTTC.

This chain joins TRBV9 and TRBJ1-4; 7 nucleotides agree with TRBD1. The ends lost 4 bases at V and 8 bases at J; junction bases unmatched: 8. The CDR3 is 14 amino acids. Germline V CDR1 and CDR2: SGDLS, YYNGEE. The CDR3 reads CASSPIGGGEKLFF. The CDR3 DNA reads as TGTGCCAGCAGCCCGATAGGGGGCGGCGAAAAACTGTTTTTT.

The gene calls are TRBV21-1 and TRBJ1-1; the D segment call TRBD1 is taken from the table without a DNA check. TRBV21-1 is recorded as a pseudogene. The CDR3 covers 17 residues. The CDR3 nucleotides are TGTGCCAGCAGCGACACCAGGACAGGGCTCTTGAACACTGAAGCTTTCTTT. This encodes CASSDTRTGLLNTEAFF.

The rearrangement joins TRBV28 to TRBJ2-7, with 7 nucleotides matching TRBD1. J lost 0 bases, V lost 3 bases, and 5 bases had no gene match. The CDR3 is made up of 15 amino acids. Germline V lookup: CDR1 MDHEN, CDR2 SYDVKM. The CDR3 spells CASSLGDRSSYEQYF. CDR3 DNA: TGTGCCAGCAGTTTGGGGGACAGAAGCTCCTACGAGCAGTACTTC.

CDR3 coding DNA: TGCAGCGTTCGTCACAGGGGAAATAACTATGGCTACACCTTC. It codes for CSVRHRGNNYGYTF. The gene calls are TRBV29-1 and TRBJ1-2; 7 bases agree with TRBD1. J was trimmed by 1 base and V by 5 bases; bases with no gene match: 7. The germline V gene has CDR1 SQVTM and CDR2 ANQGSEA. This CDR3 has 14 residues.

The chain joins TRBV11-2 to TRBJ2-1, with 11 bases fitting TRBD1. CDR1 is SGHAT, CDR2 FQNNGV, per germline. The CDR3 consists of 14 residues. Trimming removed 7 bases from V and 7 bases from J; junction bases left unmatched: 6. The CDR3 protein is CASTPGQGENEQFF. The CDR3 DNA reads as TGTGCCAGCACGCCGGGACAGGGGGAGAATGAGCAGTTCTTC. The full variable domain, in which reference TRBV11-2 and TRBJ2-1 provide the parts outside the CDR3, is EAGVAQSPRYKIIEKRQSVAFWCNPISGHATLYWYQQILGQGPKLLIQFQNNGVVDDSQLPKDRFSAERLKGVDSTLKIQPAKLEDSAVYLCASTPGQGENEQFFGPGTRLTVL.

The chain employs TRBV14 and TRBJ2-5, with a possible D match to TRBD2 (5 bases). Trimming took 4 bases from V and 5 from J, leaving 20 bases between them. CDR3 length equals 16 residues. Germline V gene lookup returns CDR1 SGHDN and CDR2 FVKESK. Here the CDR3 DNA reads TGTGCCAGCAGCCTCCACCCCCGAGAAAGAGGGGAGACCCAGTACTTC. It is translated as CASSLHPRERGETQYF. Full variable domain (outside the CDR3, taken from reference TRBV14 and TRBJ2-5): EAGVTQFPSHSVIEKGQTVTLRCDPISGHDNLYWYRRVMGKEIKFLLHFVKESKQDESGMPNNRFLAERTGGTYSTLKVQPAELEDSGVYFCASSLHPRERGETQYFGPGTRLLVL.

This chain connects TRBV14 to TRBJ2-1; 13 bases map to TRBD2. CDR3 length: 16 residues. V lost 4 bases and J lost 5; bases outside the gene matches: 5. Looked up from germline, CDR1 is SGHDN and CDR2 is FVKESK. CDR3 coding DNA: TGTGCCAGCAGCCGAAAAGGACTAGCGGGAGACAATGAGCAGTTCTTC. Residues: CASSRKGLAGDNEQFF.

The rearrangement uses TRBV4-3 and TRBJ2-1, with 14 bases fitting TRBD2. Germline CDR1 and CDR2: LGHNA and YSLEER. The CDR3 is 18 amino acids. V shed 2 bases, J shed 5 bases, and the junction held 8 bases outside the gene matches. The chain's CDR3 is CASSQPNAGLAGDNEQFF. In nucleotides, the CDR3 is TGCGCCAGCAGCCAACCTAATGCGGGACTAGCGGGAGACAATGAGCAGTTCTTC.

The chain couples TRBV11-3 to TRBJ2-3, with TRBD2 matching over 9 bases. The V gene's germline CDR1 is SGHNT and CDR2 YENEEA. The CDR3 is 18 amino acids. Trimming cost V 5 bases and J 3 bases; bases outside gene matches: 15. The CDR3 reads CASSRPRVRREGTDTQYF. CDR3 sequence (DNA): TGTGCCAGCAGCCGCCCGAGGGTTCGGCGGGAGGGAACAGATACGCAGTATTTT. Full variable domain (remainder filled in from reference TRBV11-3 and TRBJ2-3): EAGVVQSPRYKIIEKKQPVAFWCNPISGHNTLYWYLQNLGQGPELLIRYENEEAVDDSQLPKDRFSAERLKGVDSTLKIQPAELGDSAVYLCASSRPRVRREGTDTQYFGPGTRLTVL.

The chain joins TRBV4-1 to TRBJ1-2; D is perhaps TRBD1 (5 bases). The length of the CDR3 is 15 residues. Germline V gene sequence: CDR1 MGHRA, CDR2 YSYEKL. V was cut by 0 bases and J by 3 bases, with 11 bases left in between. Here the CDR3 DNA reads TGCGCCAGCAGCCAAGAAACAGACAGTCACTATGGCTACACCTTC. Translating it yields CASSQETDSHYGYTF.

This chain links TRBV19 with TRBJ2-1; 11 nucleotides match TRBD1. After removal of 10 bases from V and 7 bases from J, the junction contained 18 bases not matched to a gene. CDR1 is LNHDA, CDR2 SQIVND, per germline (reference sequence). This CDR3 comprises 17 residues. The CDR3: CATEGQGGGRKGNEQFF. In nucleotides, the CDR3 is TGTGCCACAGAGGGACAGGGGGGCGGGAGGAAAGGAAATGAGCAGTTCTTC.

The chain joins TRBV10-3 to TRBJ2-3; D may be TRBD2 (6 bases). The germline gives CDR1 ENHRY, CDR2 SYGVKD. This CDR3 region has 17 residues. V was cut by 6 bases and J by 3 bases, with 22 bases left in between. As DNA, the CDR3 is TGTGCCATCAGAGTTGTGGGAGGTAGCGCCACGACAGATACGCAGTATTTT. Amino acid sequence: CAIRVVGGSATTDTQYF.

V gene TRBV25-1 combines with J gene TRBJ2-5, with 8 bases aligning to TRBD1. The germline gives CDR1 MGHDK, CDR2 SYGVNS. The CDR3 runs 14 residues. V lost 4 bases, J lost 5 bases, and 6 bases stayed unmatched. The CDR3 DNA follows: TGTGCCAGCAGTGCCCTGACAGGGGACGAGACCCAGTACTTC. Its translation: CASSALTGDETQYF.

This chain joins TRBV7-8 and TRBJ2-3; 7 nucleotides match TRBD2. V shed 2 bases, J shed 2 bases, and the junction held 13 bases outside the gene matches. Germline V gene lookup returns CDR1 SGHVS and CDR2 FQNEAQ. The CDR3 totals 18 residues. The CDR3 is CASSLLVTSEKLTDTQYF. CDR3 nucleotides: TGTGCCAGCAGCTTATTGGTAACTAGCGAGAAACTCACAGATACGCAGTATTTT. Together with reference TRBV7-8 and TRBJ2-3, the CDR3 gives the full variable domain: GAGVSQSPRYKVAKRGQDVALRCDPISGHVSLFWYQQALGQGPEFLTYFQNEAQLDKSGLPSDRFFAERPEGSVSTLKIQRTQQEDSAVYLCASSLLVTSEKLTDTQYFGPGTRLTVL.

V gene TRBV10-3 combines with J gene TRBJ2-1, with 9 bases matching TRBD2. This CDR3 spans 17 amino acids. The V gene end was trimmed by 5 bases and the J gene end by 0 bases; junction bases not matched to a gene: 8. Germline loops: CDR1 ENHRY, CDR2 SYGVKD. Here the CDR3 DNA reads TGTGCCATCAGTAACCGAAGCGGGAGGCCCTCCTACAATGAGCAGTTCTTC. This translates into CAISNRSGRPSYNEQFF.

V and J are TRBV30 and TRBJ1-2, with D perhaps matching TRBD1 (5 bases). This CDR3 comprises 12 residues. With 1 base removed from V and 8 bases from J, the gap between germline ends came to 11 bases. The germline V gene encodes CDR1 GTSNPN and CDR2 SVGIG (reference sequence). The CDR3 DNA reads as TGTGCCTGGAGTGGGGGCATCGCCGGCTACACCTTC. Translated, it gives CAWSGGIAGYTF. Filled out from reference TRBV30 and TRBJ1-2, the complete variable domain reads SQTIHQWPATLVQPVGSPLSLECTVEGTSNPNLYWYRQAAGRGLQLLFYSVGIGQISSEVPQNLSASRPQDRQFILSSKKLLLSDSGFYLCAWSGGIAGYTFGSGTRLTVV.

The J gene is TRBJ2-5, the V gene TRBV5-5; perhaps TRBD2 as D (5 bases). CDR1 and CDR2 (germline): SGHKS, YYEKEE (reference sequence). The CDR3 loop spans 16 amino acids. Trimming removed 4 bases at V and 1 base at J, with 17 bases between. The CDR3 region is CASSGPYSSGQETQYF. CDR3 sequence (DNA): TGTGCCAGCAGCGGCCCCTATTCGAGCGGCCAAGAGACCCAGTACTTC.